Listed below are T cell receptor beta chains from one sample, sequenced in a study of beta chain features in type 1 diabetes. Produced via immunoSEQ multiplex PCR; TCRdb's table is partial and in-frame only. The table records about 390,000 clones, around 10% of them present only once. The specimen sequenced was central memory CD4+ T cells from blood. These receptors all come from a young man with type 1 diabetes. Both conserved end residues are part of each CDR3. Some rows have no size entry. The others give once, few or many, or a class for an expanded clone.

CASTFSGNTIYF	TRBJ1-3	12	TRBV6-1	few
CASSQTGTAVLVQYF	TRBJ2-5	15	TRBV4-2	-
CASSLDQITDTQYF	TRBJ2-3	14	TRBV7-2	few
CASRKDRAGELFF	TRBJ2-2	13	TRBV27	-
CASSQRNSPLHF	TRBJ1-6	12	TRBV27	-
CASSLGAVTYEQYF	TRBJ2-7	14	TRBV5-1	-
CASSTLGRTEAFF	TRBJ1-1	13	TRBV6-5	few
CASSLFFDRDSKNQPQHF	TRBJ1-5	18	TRBV27	-
CASSSTYTGELFF	TRBJ2-2	13	TRBV11-3	-
CASSRIGTAGNTIYF	TRBJ1-3	15	TRBV14	many
CATSRTGGSYEQYF	-	14	TRBV15	-
CASSLQSGLLTRGYGYTF	TRBJ1-2	18	TRBV7-2	few
CASSLSGDTYEQYF	-	14	TRBV28	-
CASSSSSYTDTQYF	TRBJ2-3	14	TRBV11-3	few
CASSEESLETQYF	TRBJ2-5	13	TRBV2	few
CASSAEGNQPQHF	TRBJ1-5	13	TRBV6-4	few
CASGTVFVYEQYF	TRBJ2-7	13	TRBV6-1	-
CASSLALTSGTEDTQYF	TRBJ2-3	17	TRBV5-1	-
CASSVAGQIYNEQFF	TRBJ2-1	15	TRBV9	-
CASSLGQSGSTEAFF	TRBJ1-1	15	TRBV4-1	many
CASSSGSGTDTQYF	TRBJ2-3	14	TRBV5-4	few
CASSLETRRGEQFF	TRBJ2-1	14	TRBV11-3	few
CASSLSLSTDTQYF	TRBJ2-3	14	TRBV11-2	many
CASSAPGQGNTGELFF	TRBJ2-2	16	TRBV7-2	-
CASSEGYEQYF	TRBJ2-7	11	TRBV25-1	few
CASSLGVGTKTQYF	TRBJ2-5	14	TRBV5-1	once
CASSLERDSETQYF	TRBJ2-5	14	TRBV7-9	many
CSAGQREKLFF	TRBJ1-4	11	TRBV20-1	-
CASSYGGELFF	TRBJ2-2	11	TRBV7-8	-
CASSLSGYGYTF	TRBJ1-2	12	TRBV5-6	many
CASSSDRDLGYTF	TRBJ1-2	13	TRBV6-4	-
CASSLLAGGQNIQYF	TRBJ2-4	15	TRBV11-1	many
CASSLPRGRYTYEQYF	TRBJ2-7	16	TRBV9	-
CASSLSQTQYF	TRBJ2-3	11	TRBV7-2	-
CASSEAKGGSTDTQYF	TRBJ2-3	16	TRBV2	-
CASSYLWGRDNEKLFF	TRBJ1-4	16	TRBV6-6	few
CASSLAVSYGYTF	TRBJ1-2	13	TRBV5-4	many
CASSRDRGSDRQYF	TRBJ2-7	14	TRBV5-4	few
CATSAPGTLSYEQYF	TRBJ2-7	15	TRBV15	few
CASSLLSYEQYF	TRBJ2-7	12	TRBV28	many
CASSLDRLSPGTEAFF	TRBJ1-1	16	TRBV5-1	many
CASSIVLGPLAQYF	TRBJ2-5	14	TRBV19	-
CASSLVQSYEQYF	TRBJ2-7	13	TRBV7-2	-
CASSRRQVLYGYTF	TRBJ1-2	14	TRBV6-1	few
CASRGTGTAKETQYF	TRBJ2-5	15	TRBV6-5	-
CASSFRQGPSNTGELFF	TRBJ2-2	17	TRBV5-4	-
CASSLSSDLSYNEQFF	TRBJ2-1	16	TRBV7-2	few
CASSLDLAGDYNEQFF	TRBJ2-1	16	TRBV4-2	few
CATSRGQGVRLFF	TRBJ1-4	13	TRBV15	-
CASSLGPLSNNEQFF	TRBJ2-1	15	TRBV5-1	few
CASSRTGSGNQPQHF	TRBJ1-5	15	TRBV13	-
CAWRGAGGTGELFF	TRBJ2-2	14	TRBV30	few
CASSYSGEKPVF	TRBJ1-2	12	TRBV6-5	few
CASSLDSWSRNTIYF	TRBJ1-3	15	TRBV7-2	-
CASRRQGVGYGYTF	TRBJ1-2	14	TRBV19	-
CASSSSGEGGETQYF	TRBJ2-5	15	TRBV28	few
CASSLVADLGTDTQYF	TRBJ2-3	16	TRBV5-5	-
CASSQEVRYNEQFF	TRBJ2-1	14	TRBV5-4	few
CASSSSGRGYNEQFF	TRBJ2-1	15	TRBV5-4	-